The 17 T cell receptor beta chains presented below share a single source sample, sequenced in a study of OX40 agonist ivuxolimab in advanced cancers. Profiling relied on immunoSEQ multiplex PCR, and the TCRdb table lists in-frame clones only, not all of them. The data hold 20,000 to 30,000 clones, with approximately 91% observed a single time. The sample consisted of CD4+ or CD8+ T cells sorted from blood, taken in a trial of the OX40 agonist ivuxolimab. The receptors derive from an adult with an advanced solid tumor such as melanoma, head and neck, liver or kidney cancer.

J is TRBJ2-3 and V is TRBV2; D uncertain. The CDR3 is made up of 15 amino acids. V was clipped by 4 bases and J by 2 bases, with 13 bases between them. Germline values: CDR1 SNHLY, CDR2 FYNNEI. In nucleotides, the CDR3 is TGTGCCAGCAGTGGAACCGAACCGTTCACAGATACGCAGTATTTT. This sequence encodes CASSGTEPFTDTQYF.

This sequence joins TRBV5-1 and TRBJ2-3; TRBD2 matches at 10 bases. After removal of 0 bases from V and 6 bases from J, the junction contained 4 bases not matched to a gene. Germline V gene sequence: CDR1 SGHRS, CDR2 YFSETQ. The CDR3 is made up of 15 amino acids. The CDR3 DNA is TGCGCCAGCAGCTTGGCCGGGACTAGCGTGGATACGCAGTATTTT. It codes for CASSLAGTSVDTQYF. Full variable domain (rest looked up from reference TRBV5-1 and TRBJ2-3): KAGVTQTPRYLIKTRGQQVTLSCSPISGHRSVSWYQQTPGQGLQFLFEYFSETQRNKGNFPGRFSGRQFSNSRSEMNVSTLELGDSALYLCASSLAGTSVDTQYFGPGTRLTVL.

The rearrangement uses TRBV15 and TRBJ1-2; D is perhaps TRBD1 (6 bases). Germline CDR1 reads LNHNV; CDR2 reads YYDKDF (reference sequence). V was shortened by 5 bases and J by 0 bases, with 13 bases between the two germline ends. CDR3 length: 15 residues. The CDR3 is CATSVWDISNYGYTF. The DNA of the CDR3 is TGTGCCACCAGCGTCTGGGACATCTCTAACTATGGCTACACCTTC. The full variable domain, rest sourced from reference TRBV15 and TRBJ1-2, is DAMVIQNPRYQVTQFGKPVTLSCSQTLNHNVMYWYQQKSSQAPKLLFHYYDKDFNNEADTPDNFQSRRPNTSFCFLDIRSPGLGDTAMYLCATSVWDISNYGYTFGSGTRLTVV.

The J gene is TRBJ1-3, the V gene TRBV6-5; D is perhaps TRBD1 (6 bases). The CDR3 length is 13 residues. Germline V gives CDR1 MNHEY, CDR2 SVGAGI. V was clipped by 10 bases and J by 2 bases, with 12 bases between them. The CDR3 DNA sequence: TGTGCCACCGAGGACAGCCCTGGAAACACCATATATTTT. It encodes CATEDSPGNTIYF.

J is TRBJ2-1 and V is TRBV5-6; TRBD2 matches 8 bases. Per germline, CDR1 SGHDT and CDR2 YYEEEE. The CDR3 is made up of 15 amino acids. J gave up 3 bases and V 4 bases, and 6 bases lay outside the gene matches. The CDR3 DNA reads as TGTGCCAGCAGCCCAGCGGGAGCGAACTACAATGAGCAGTTCTTC. As protein: CASSPAGANYNEQFF.

The gene calls are TRBV30 and TRBJ2-7; no reliable D call. Germline-derived CDR1 and CDR2 are GTSNPN and SVGIG (reference sequence). Trimming took off 7 bases at V and 6 bases at J, with 13 bases between the two ends. CDR3 size: 11 residues. CDR3 bases: TGTGCCTTACTGATCTTGGGCGAGCAGTACTTC. It encodes CALLILGEQYF.

This clone came up a few times. This chain uses TRBV19 with TRBJ2-1; 8 nucleotides align to TRBD2. V dropped 3 bases and J dropped 0; count of bases not matched to a gene: 10. The germline V gene encodes CDR1 LNHDA and CDR2 SQIVND (reference sequence). The CDR3 extends over 18 amino acids. Here the CDR3 DNA reads TGTGCCAGTAGTATGCATCAGCCCGGGACTAGCTCCTACAATGAGCAGTTCTTC. Encoded protein: CASSMHQPGTSSYNEQFF. Combining the CDR3 with reference TRBV19 and TRBJ2-1 gives the whole variable domain DGGITQSPKYLFRKEGQNVTLSCEQNLNHDAMYWYRQDPGQGLRLIYYSQIVNDFQKGDIAEGYSVSREKKESFPLTVTSAQKNPTAFYLCASSMHQPGTSSYNEQFFGPGTRLTVL.

The chain couples TRBV18 to TRBJ1-5, with D unresolved. The CDR3 spans 13 residues. Germline V gives CDR1 KGHSH, CDR2 LQKENI. Trimming took off 3 bases at V and 5 bases at J, with 8 bases between the two ends. CDR3 region: CASSPLRDQPQHF. The CDR3 bases are TGTGCCAGCTCACCTCTTAGGGATCAGCCCCAGCATTTT.

The chain uses TRBV5-6 and TRBJ2-1; TRBD1 aligns across 9 bases. J lost 2 bases, V lost 4 bases, and 4 bases had no gene match. Germline V gene lookup returns CDR1 SGHDT and CDR2 YYEEEE. The CDR3 loop spans 15 amino acids. This CDR3 reads CASSEWDRAYNEQFF. The CDR3 DNA reads as TGTGCCAGCAGCGAGTGGGACAGGGCCTACAATGAGCAGTTCTTC.

The J gene is TRBJ2-5, the V gene TRBV4-3, with D perhaps assigned TRBD1 or TRBD2 (5 bases each). Near its end, the DNA agrees better with TRBJ2-7, so the J call may be wrong. Germline lookup yields CDR1 LGHNA and CDR2 YSLEER. The CDR3 covers 15 residues. The CDR3 loop is CASSHTGRSQYEQYF. CDR3 in DNA: TGCGCCAGCAGCCACACGGGACGGTCTCAATACGAGCAGTACTTC.

This clone was seen only once. The rearrangement links TRBV4-2 to TRBJ2-6; weak D call: TRBD1 (5 bases). The CDR3 loop spans 17 amino acids. From germline, CDR1 is LGHNA and CDR2 YNFKEQ. Trimming shortened V by 1 base and J by 0 bases, and 10 bases separated the two germline ends. In nucleotides, the CDR3 is TGTGCCAGCAGCCAAGCCGAGACAGCCTCTGGGGCCAACGTCCTGACTTTC. It yields the protein CASSQAETASGANVLTF.

The chain uses TRBV7-3 and TRBJ2-3, with TRBD2 as a possible D gene (7 bases). Germline assignment: CDR1 SGHTA and CDR2 FQGTGA. CDR3 length: 14 amino acids. Trimming removed 3 bases at V and 4 bases at J, with 11 bases between. CDR3: CASSFWGGADTQYF. The CDR3 DNA reads TGTGCCAGCAGCTTTTGGGGGGGCGCAGATACGCAGTATTTT. The variable domain in full, completed from reference TRBV7-3 and TRBJ2-3, reads GAGVSQTPSNKVTEKGKYVELRCDPISGHTALYWYRQSLGQGPEFLIYFQGTGAADDSGLPNDRFFAVRPEGSVSTLKIQRTERGDSAVYLCASSFWGGADTQYFGPGTRLTVL.

The V call is TRBV10-2, the J call TRBJ2-2; TRBD1 might be the D (6 bases). CDR3 length equals 16 residues. V was pared by 3 bases and J by 5 bases, with 16 bases between. Looked up from germline, CDR1 is WSHSY and CDR2 is SAAADI. As DNA, the CDR3 is TGCGCCAGCAGTGAAGGATCAGGGGCTTGGACCGGGGAGCTGTTTTTT. Protein sequence: CASSEGSGAWTGELFF.

The chain employs TRBV5-1 and TRBJ2-1; 10 bases align to TRBD2. The CDR3 covers 16 residues. J lost 2 bases, V lost 0 bases, and 2 bases had no gene match. Germline CDR1 reads SGHRS; CDR2 reads YFSETQ. DNA for the CDR3: TGCGCCAGCAGCTTGGCTAGCGGGAGCGCCTACAATGAGCAGTTCTTC. Its translation: CASSLASGSAYNEQFF.

The V call is TRBV9, the J call TRBJ2-7, with D possibly called TRBD1 or TRBD2 (5 bases each). Trimming left V 3 bases short and J 2 bases short, with 15 bases between. Germline V gene lookup returns CDR1 SGDLS and CDR2 YYNGEE. The CDR3 consists of 15 residues. DNA of the CDR3: TGTGCCAGCAGCGCGCCGGGACGCCCAGCCTACGAGCAGTACTTC. It is translated as CASSAPGRPAYEQYF.

The rearrangement uses TRBV28 and TRBJ2-5; D tentatively reads TRBD1 or TRBD2 (5 bases each). This CDR3 is 15 amino acids long. Germline V CDR1 and CDR2: MDHEN, SYDVKM. V shed 5 bases and J shed 1 base, with 14 bases lying between them. The CDR3: CASSTLGAAQETQYF. In DNA form, the CDR3 reads TGTGCCAGCAGTACCCTCGGGGCAGCCCAAGAGACCCAGTACTTC.

This chain connects TRBV6-6 to TRBJ2-1; D may be TRBD2 (6 bases). Trimming left V 5 bases short and J 7 bases short, with 15 bases between. Germline V lookup: CDR1 MNHNY, CDR2 SVGAGI (reference sequence). The CDR3 is made up of 14 amino acids. The CDR3 sequence: CASSHGGMTNEQFF. CDR3 coding DNA: TGTGCCAGCAGTCACGGGGGAATGACGAATGAGCAGTTCTTC.